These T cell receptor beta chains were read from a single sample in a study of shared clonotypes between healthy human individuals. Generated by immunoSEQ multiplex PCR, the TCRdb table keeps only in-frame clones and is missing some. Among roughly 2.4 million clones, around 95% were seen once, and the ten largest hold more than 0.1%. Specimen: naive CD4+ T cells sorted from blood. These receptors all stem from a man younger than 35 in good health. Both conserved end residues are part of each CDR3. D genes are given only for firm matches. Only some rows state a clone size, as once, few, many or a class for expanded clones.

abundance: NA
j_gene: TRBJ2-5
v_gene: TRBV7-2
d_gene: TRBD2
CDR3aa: CASSRTSGLGETQYF
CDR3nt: TGTGCCAGCAGCCGGACTAGCGGGTTAGGGGAGACCCAGTACTTC

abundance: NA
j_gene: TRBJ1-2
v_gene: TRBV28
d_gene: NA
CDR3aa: CASSFLRGYTF
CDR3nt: TGTGCCAGCAGTTTTCTACGTGGCTACACCTTC

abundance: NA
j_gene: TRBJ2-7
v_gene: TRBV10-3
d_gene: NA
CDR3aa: CAISESKGSLDEQYF
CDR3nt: TGTGCCATCAGTGAGTCAAAGGGCTCGTTGGACGAGCAGTACTTC

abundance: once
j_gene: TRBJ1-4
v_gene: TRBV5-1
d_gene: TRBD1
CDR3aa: CASSRGQATNEKLFF
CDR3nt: TGCGCCAGCAGCAGGGGACAGGCAACTAATGAAAAACTGTTTTTT

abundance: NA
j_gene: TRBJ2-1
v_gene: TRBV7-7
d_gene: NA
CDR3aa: CASSPAAGSYNEQFF
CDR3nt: TGTGCTAGCAGCCCCGCGGCGGGGTCGTACAATGAGCAGTTCTTC

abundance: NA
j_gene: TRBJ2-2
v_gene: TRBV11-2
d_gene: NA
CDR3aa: CASSRQTGPGAGELFF
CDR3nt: TGTGCCAGCAGCCGACAAACAGGGCCCGGGGCCGGGGAGCTGTTTTTT

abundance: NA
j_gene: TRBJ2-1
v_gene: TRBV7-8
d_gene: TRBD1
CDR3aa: CASSSRQGVEQFF
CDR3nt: TGTGCCAGCAGCTCCCGACAGGGGGTTGAGCAGTTCTTC

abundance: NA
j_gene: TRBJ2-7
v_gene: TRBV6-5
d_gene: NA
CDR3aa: CATRGYEQYF
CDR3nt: TGTGCCACCAGGGGTTACGAGCAGTACTTC

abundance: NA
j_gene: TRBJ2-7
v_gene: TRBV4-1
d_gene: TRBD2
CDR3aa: CASSQGTSGERKQYF
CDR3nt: TGCGCCAGCAGCCAGGGGACTAGCGGGGAGAGGAAGCAGTACTTC

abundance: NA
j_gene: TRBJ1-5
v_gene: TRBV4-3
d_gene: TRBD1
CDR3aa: CASSQGTGGDQPQHF
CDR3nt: TGCGCCAGCAGCCAGGGGACAGGAGGGGATCAGCCCCAGCATTTT

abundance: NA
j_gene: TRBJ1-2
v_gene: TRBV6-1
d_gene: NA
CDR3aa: CASSPVNGNYGYTF
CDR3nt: TGTGCCAGCAGCCCGGTGAACGGTAACTATGGCTACACCTTC

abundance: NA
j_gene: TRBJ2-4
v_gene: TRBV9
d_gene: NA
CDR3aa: CATRTSLAKNIQYF
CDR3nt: TGTGCCACCAGGACGAGCCTAGCCAAAAACATTCAGTACTTC

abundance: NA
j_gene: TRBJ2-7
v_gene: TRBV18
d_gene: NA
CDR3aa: CASSSLESSEQYF
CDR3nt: TGTGCCAGCTCATCCTTGGAATCTAGCGAGCAGTACTTC

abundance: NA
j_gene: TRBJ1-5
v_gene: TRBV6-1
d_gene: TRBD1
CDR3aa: CASSAHLIDRASTHF
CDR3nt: TGTGCCAGCAGTGCACACCTCATCGACAGGGCAAGTACACATTTT

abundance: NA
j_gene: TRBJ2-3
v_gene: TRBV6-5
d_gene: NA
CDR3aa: CASSYSLRPSTDTQYF
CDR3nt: TGTGCCAGCAGTTACTCGCTCAGGCCTAGCACAGATACGCAGTATTTT

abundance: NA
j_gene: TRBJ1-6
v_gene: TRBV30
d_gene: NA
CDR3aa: CAWSPRGGYSPLHF
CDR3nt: TGTGCCTGGAGTCCCCGGGGGGGTTATTCACCCCTCCACTTT

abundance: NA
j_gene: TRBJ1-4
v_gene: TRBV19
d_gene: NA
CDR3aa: CASTPTVAALNEKLFF
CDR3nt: TGTGCCAGTACTCCAACGGTGGCCGCCTTAAATGAAAAACTGTTTTTT

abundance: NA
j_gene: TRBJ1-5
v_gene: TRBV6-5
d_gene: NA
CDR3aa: CASTRGADQPQHF
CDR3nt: TGTGCCAGCACGCGCGGAGCTGATCAGCCCCAGCATTTT

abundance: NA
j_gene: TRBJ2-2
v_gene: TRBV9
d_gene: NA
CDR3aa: CASSTLGAGSPGELFF
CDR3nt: TGTGCCAGCAGCACACTGGGTGCTGGGTCTCCGGGGGAGCTGTTTTTT

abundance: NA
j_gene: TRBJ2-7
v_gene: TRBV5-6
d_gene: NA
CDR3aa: CASSLGQGFYEQYF
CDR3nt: TGTGCCAGCAGCTTGGGTCAGGGGTTTTACGAGCAGTACTTC

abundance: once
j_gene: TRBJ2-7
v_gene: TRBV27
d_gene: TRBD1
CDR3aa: CASSLDGDRPYEQYF
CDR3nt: TGTGCCAGCAGTCTAGATGGGGACAGGCCCTACGAGCAGTACTTC

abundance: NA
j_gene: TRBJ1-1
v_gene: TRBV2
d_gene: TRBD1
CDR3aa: CASSGQENTEAFF
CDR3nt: TGTGCCAGCAGCGGACAGGAGAACACTGAAGCTTTCTTT

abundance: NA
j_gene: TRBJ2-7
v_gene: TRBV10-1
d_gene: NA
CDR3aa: CASSLGTFPYEQYF
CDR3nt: TGCGCCAGCAGTTTAGGGACTTTCCCCTACGAGCAGTACTTC

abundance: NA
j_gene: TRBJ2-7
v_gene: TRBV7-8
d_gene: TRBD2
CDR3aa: CASSLDLAGAYEQYF
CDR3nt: TGTGCCAGCAGCTTAGACCTAGCGGGGGCCTACGAGCAGTACTTC

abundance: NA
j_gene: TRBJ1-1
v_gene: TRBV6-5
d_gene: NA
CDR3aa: CASSWGANTEAFF
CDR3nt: TGTGCCAGCAGTTGGGGGGCTAACACTGAAGCTTTCTTT

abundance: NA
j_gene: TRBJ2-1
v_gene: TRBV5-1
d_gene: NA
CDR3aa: CASSWTVGNEQFF
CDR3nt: TGCGCCAGCAGCTGGACAGTGGGCAATGAGCAGTTCTTC

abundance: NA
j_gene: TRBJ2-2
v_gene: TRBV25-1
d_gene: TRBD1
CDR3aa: CASSEQGAGELFF
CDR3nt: TGTGCCAGCAGTGAGCAGGGGGCCGGGGAGCTGTTTTTT

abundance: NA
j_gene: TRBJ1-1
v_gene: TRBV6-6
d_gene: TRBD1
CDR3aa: CASSQLAGGGSEAFF
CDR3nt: TGTGCCAGCAGTCAGTTAGCAGGGGGCGGGAGTGAAGCTTTCTTT

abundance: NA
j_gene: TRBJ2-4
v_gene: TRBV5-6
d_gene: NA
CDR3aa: CASSSYRLLKNIQYF
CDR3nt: TGTGCCAGCAGCTCATACCGCCTACTAAAAAACATTCAGTACTTC

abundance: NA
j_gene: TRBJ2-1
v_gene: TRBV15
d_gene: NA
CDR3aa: CATSRDSRAPQFF
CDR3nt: TGTGCCACCAGCAGAGATAGCCGGGCCCCACAGTTCTTC

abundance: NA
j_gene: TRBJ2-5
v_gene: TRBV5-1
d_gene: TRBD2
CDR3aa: CASSLAPSGGARETQYF
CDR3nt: TGCGCCAGCAGCTTGGCCCCTAGCGGGGGGGCCCGGGAGACCCAGTACTTC

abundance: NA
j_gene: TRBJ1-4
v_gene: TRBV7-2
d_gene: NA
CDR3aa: CASSSRQAHNEKLFF
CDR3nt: TGTGCCAGCAGCTCCAGACAGGCCCATAATGAAAAACTGTTTTTT

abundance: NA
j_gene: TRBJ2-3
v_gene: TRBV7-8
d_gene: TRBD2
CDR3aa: CASSLLAGRESSTDTQYF
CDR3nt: TGTGCCAGCAGCTTGCTAGCGGGGAGAGAAAGTAGCACAGATACGCAGTATTTT

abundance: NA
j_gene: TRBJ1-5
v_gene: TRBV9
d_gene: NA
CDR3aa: CASGGNQPQHF
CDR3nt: TGTGCCAGTGGCGGCAATCAGCCCCAGCATTTT

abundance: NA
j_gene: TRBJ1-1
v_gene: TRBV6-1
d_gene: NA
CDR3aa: CASSPFETGNTEAFF
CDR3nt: TGTGCCAGCAGTCCATTCGAGACGGGGAACACTGAAGCTTTCTTT

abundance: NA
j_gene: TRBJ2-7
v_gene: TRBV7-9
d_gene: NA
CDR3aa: CASSLAGLHYEQYF
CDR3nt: TGTGCCAGCAGCTTAGCAGGGTTGCACTACGAGCAGTACTTC

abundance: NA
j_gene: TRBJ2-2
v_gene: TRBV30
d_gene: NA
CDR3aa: CAWSGDFTGELFF
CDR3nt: TGTGCCTGGAGTGGGGACTTCACCGGGGAGCTGTTTTTT

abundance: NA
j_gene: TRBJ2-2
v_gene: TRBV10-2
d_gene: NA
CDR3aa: CASSPFEESNTGELFF
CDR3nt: TGCGCCAGCAGCCCCTTTGAGGAGTCGAACACCGGGGAGCTGTTTTTT